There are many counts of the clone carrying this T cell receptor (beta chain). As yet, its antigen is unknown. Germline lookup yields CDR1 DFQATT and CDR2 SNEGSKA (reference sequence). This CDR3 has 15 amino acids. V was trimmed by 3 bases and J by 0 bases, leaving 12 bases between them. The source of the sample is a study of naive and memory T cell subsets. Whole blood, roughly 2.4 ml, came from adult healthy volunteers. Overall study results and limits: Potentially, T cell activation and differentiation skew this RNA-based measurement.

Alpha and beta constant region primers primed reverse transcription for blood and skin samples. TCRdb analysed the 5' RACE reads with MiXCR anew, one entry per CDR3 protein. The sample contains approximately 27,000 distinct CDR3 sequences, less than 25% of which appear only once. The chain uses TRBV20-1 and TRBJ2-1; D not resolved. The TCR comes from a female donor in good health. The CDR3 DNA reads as TGCAGTGCTAGCTCGTGGGATATCTCCTACAATGAGCAGTTCTTC. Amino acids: CSASSWDISYNEQFF.